These T cell receptor beta chains were read from a single sample in a study of identical twins. TCRdb re-derived calls from the 5' RACE reads in MiXCR, one entry per CDR3 protein. The data contain nearly 650,000 distinct CDR3 sequences, just over 7% of them singletons. The sample also formed part of further work on yellow fever vaccine responses in identical twins.

Sequencing was carried out using PBMCs. These receptors were obtained from a woman aged 18-30 years in good health. Both conserved end residues are part of each CDR3. The D gene is left open where the match is weak. Size tells how often a clone was seen (once, few, many) or the class of an expanded clone, and some rows leave it out.

v_call	d_call	j_call	clone_size	cdr3_nt	cdr3_aa
TRBV29-1	NA	TRBJ2-7	few	TGCAGCTACGCCTGGGGGGGCAACGAGCAGTACTTC	CSYAWGGNEQYF
TRBV6-1	NA	TRBJ2-7	few	TGTGCCAGCAGCTTCGACAGTACGGGAGAGTACTACGAGCAGTACTTC	CASSFDSTGEYYEQYF
TRBV7-9	NA	TRBJ1-2	NA	TGTGCCAGCAGCTTACCACAGGACCCCTATGGCTACACCTTC	CASSLPQDPYGYTF
TRBV12-3/TRBV12-4	NA	TRBJ2-7	NA	TGTGCCAGCAGTTTAATCGGAACCGGCGAGCAGTACTTC	CASSLIGTGEQYF
TRBV3-1	NA	TRBJ2-7	NA	TGTGCCAGCAGCCAGGGCACCACGGGGGAGCAGTACTTC	CASSQGTTGEQYF
TRBV10-3	NA	TRBJ2-7	many	TGTGCCATCAGTGGGGACTTCGACGAGCAGTACTTC	CAISGDFDEQYF
TRBV3-1	TRBD2	TRBJ2-2	NA	TGTGCCAGCAGACAAGGGTTCGGGAGGCTAAACACCGGGGAGCTGTTTTTT	CASRQGFGRLNTGELFF
TRBV7-3	TRBD2	TRBJ2-3	many	TGTGCCAGCAGCCTACTTACTAGCGGGACAGATACGCAGTATTTT	CASSLLTSGTDTQYF
TRBV10-3	TRBD2	TRBJ2-7	NA	TGTGCCATCAGGGGACTAGCGGACTACGAGCAGTACTTC	CAIRGLADYEQYF
TRBV25-1	NA	TRBJ2-2	few	TGTGCCAGCAGCAGGCATCGTGGCACCGGGGAGCTGTTTTTT	CASSRHRGTGELFF
TRBV28	NA	TRBJ1-5	many	TGTGCCAGCAGTTGGGGTGGGTCAAGGCAGCCCCAGCATTTT	CASSWGGSRQPQHF
TRBV4-1	TRBD1	TRBJ2-4	many	TGCGCCAGCAGCCAAGATCTAGGGGACAGACTAATAATAGCCAAAAACATTCAGTACTTC	CASSQDLGDRLIIAKNIQYF
TRBV28	NA	TRBJ1-2	many	TGTGCCAGCAGTTTAGGGGGTTATAGTGGCTACACCTTC	CASSLGGYSGYTF
TRBV20-1	NA	TRBJ2-7	few	TGCAGTGTGTTAGGGCGGGATGCCTACGAGCAGTACTTC	CSVLGRDAYEQYF
TRBV12-3/TRBV12-4	NA	TRBJ2-5	few	TGTGCCACTAGAGGGGGAGAGACCCAGTACTTC	CATRGGETQYF
TRBV9	NA	TRBJ1-2	NA	TGTGCCAGCAGCGTAGCCGGGACTTTAAACGGTGGCTACACCTTC	CASSVAGTLNGGYTF
TRBV12-3/TRBV12-4	TRBD2	TRBJ2-1	NA	TGTGCCAGCAGCCCGGCTAGCGGGAGAGGTTACAATGAGCAGTTCTTC	CASSPASGRGYNEQFF
TRBV12-3/TRBV12-4	NA	TRBJ2-5	many	TGTGCCAGCAGGTCTGGTAGCAGGGAGACCCAGTACTTC	CASRSGSRETQYF
TRBV6-2/TRBV6-3	TRBD2	TRBJ2-5	few	TGTGCCAGCAGTTACACATTTGGCGGGGGGGCGGAGGAGACCCAGTACTTC	CASSYTFGGGAEETQYF
TRBV11-2	NA	TRBJ2-7	many	TGTGCCAGCAGCTTAGCCCCCCTTACCGGTGAGCAGTACTTC	CASSLAPLTGEQYF
TRBV20-1	TRBD2	TRBJ2-3	few	TGCAGTGCTCTTCTAGCGGGAGGGACAGATACGCAGTATTTT	CSALLAGGTDTQYF
TRBV5-1	NA	TRBJ2-1	many	TGCGCCAGCAGCTTGGTAGCTGGAGGCGGGAATGAGCAGTTCTTC	CASSLVAGGGNEQFF
TRBV9	NA	TRBJ2-3	few	TGTGCCAGCACCAAAAACCCTAGCGAAATCACAGATACGCAGTATTTT	CASTKNPSEITDTQYF
TRBV3-1	TRBD2	TRBJ2-3	many	TGTGCCAGCAGCCAGCTAGCGGGGGGGCTCACAGATACGCAGTATTTT	CASSQLAGGLTDTQYF
TRBV5-1	NA	TRBJ2-1	few	TGCGCCAGCAGCCCGGGCAGAATTGAGCAGTTCTTC	CASSPGRIEQFF
TRBV25-1	NA	TRBJ2-3	NA	TGTGCCAGCAGTGTCTTAGATACGCAGTATTTT	CASSVLDTQYF
TRBV5-5	NA	TRBJ1-5	NA	TGTGCCAGCAGCCCCCGTGGAGGGAGCAATCAGCCCCAGCATTTT	CASSPRGGSNQPQHF
TRBV20-1	NA	TRBJ1-1	many	TGCAGTGCTAGAGAATCCGGGATTTTTGAAGCTTTCTTT	CSARESGIFEAFF
TRBV19	NA	TRBJ2-5	few	TGTGCCAGTAGTATTTTAGATCAAGAGACCCAGTACTTC	CASSILDQETQYF
TRBV12-3/TRBV12-4	TRBD2	TRBJ2-1	many	TGTGCCAGCAGCTGGACTAGCGGGACCTACAATGAGCAGTTCTTC	CASSWTSGTYNEQFF
TRBV5-1	TRBD1	TRBJ2-5	few	TGCGCCAGCAGCAGCAGACAGGGGGCTTTACAAGAGACCCAGTACTTC	CASSSRQGALQETQYF
TRBV5-5	NA	TRBJ2-2	few	TGTGCCAGCAGCTCGAACGCGAACACCGGGGAGCTGTTTTTT	CASSSNANTGELFF
TRBV5-1	TRBD1	TRBJ1-1	NA	TGCGCCAGCACCAAACAGGGGATCACTGAAGCTTTCTTT	CASTKQGITEAFF
TRBV12-3/TRBV12-4	TRBD2	TRBJ2-1	many	TGTGCCAGCAGTCCCCGACTAGCGGGGACCTACAATGAGCAGTTCTTC	CASSPRLAGTYNEQFF
TRBV10-3	NA	TRBJ1-1	few	TGTGCCATCAGGCCCGCGGGGCTGGACACTGAAGCTTTCTTT	CAIRPAGLDTEAFF
TRBV12-3/TRBV12-4	NA	TRBJ1-5	many	TGTGCCAGCAGTTTCAATCAGCCCCAGCATTTT	CASSFNQPQHF
TRBV12-3/TRBV12-4	TRBD1	TRBJ1-1	many	TGTGCCAGCAGTTTTGGGACAGGGGTCGCTTTCTTT	CASSFGTGVAFF
TRBV15	NA	TRBJ1-2	many	TGTGCCACCAGCAGAGAGGGCAGCTATGGCTACACCTTC	CATSREGSYGYTF
TRBV14	NA	TRBJ2-1	NA	TGTGCCAGCAGCCAAGATTTCCTAGGCCCCTACAATGAGCAGTTCTTC	CASSQDFLGPYNEQFF
TRBV12-3/TRBV12-4	NA	TRBJ2-2	few	TGTGCCAGCAGTCTTAGCGCAGCGAACACCGGGGAGCTGTTTTTT	CASSLSAANTGELFF
TRBV19	TRBD2	TRBJ2-1	NA	TGTGCCAGTAGTATGGGGACTAGCGGGACTTCTTACAATGAGCAGTTCTTC	CASSMGTSGTSYNEQFF
TRBV10-2	TRBD1	TRBJ1-1	many	TGCGCCAGCTCAAGACAGGGAGGGGGGAACACTGAAGCTTTCTTT	CASSRQGGGNTEAFF
TRBV27	NA	TRBJ1-1	many	TGTGCCAGCAGTTTTGAGGGAAGGAACACTGAAGCTTTCTTT	CASSFEGRNTEAFF
TRBV6-1	NA	TRBJ1-1	many	TGTGCCAGCTCAAGGGGGTACACTGAAGCTTTCTTT	CASSRGYTEAFF
TRBV28	NA	TRBJ2-5	many	TGTGCCAGCAGTTCAACAAGGGCGCAGGGTCCGACCCAGTACTTC	CASSSTRAQGPTQYF
TRBV4-1	TRBD2	TRBJ2-1	NA	TGCGCCAGCAGCCGAAGGTTGTCTAGCGGAAACAATGAGCAGTTCTTC	CASSRRLSSGNNEQFF
TRBV29-1	TRBD1	TRBJ2-7	few	TGCAGCGACCTGACAGGGGTGTACGAGCAGTACTTC	CSDLTGVYEQYF
TRBV2	TRBD1	TRBJ2-7	few	TGTGCCAGCAGTGCGACAGGGGTTCAGGACGAGCAGTACTTC	CASSATGVQDEQYF
TRBV7-8	TRBD1	TRBJ2-1	NA	TGTGCCAGCAGCCTCCGCCCGAGGGGACAGGGCTACAATGAGCAGTTCTTC	CASSLRPRGQGYNEQFF
TRBV6-5	NA	TRBJ2-2	few	TGTGCCAGCACTTGGACGCTCACCGGGGAGCTGTTTTTT	CASTWTLTGELFF
TRBV18	TRBD1	TRBJ2-2	few	TGTGCCAGCTCCCGCCGGGACAGCCCCACCGGGGAGCTGTTTTTT	CASSRRDSPTGELFF
TRBV6-5	NA	TRBJ2-2	many	TGTGCCAGCAGTTACTCCACAGGGAGTGGCACCGGGGAGCTGTTTTTT	CASSYSTGSGTGELFF
TRBV15	TRBD2	TRBJ2-1	few	TGTGCCACCAGCAGAGATGCAGCGGGGACCTACAATGAGCAGTTCTTC	CATSRDAAGTYNEQFF
TRBV7-9	NA	TRBJ2-1	few	TGTGCCAGCAGCTTAGGTCTGGGGTTAACCTACAATGAGCAGTTCTTC	CASSLGLGLTYNEQFF
TRBV10-3	NA	TRBJ2-2	few	TGTGCCATCAGTGACGTCATTGGCACCGGGGAGCTGTTTTTT	CAISDVIGTGELFF